This T cell receptor (beta chain) is from a study of blood T cell repertoires in COVID-19. Study-level background: Sites in the United States, Italy and Spain provided acute and convalescent COVID-19 samples. Sources were T cells, B-cell-depleted T cells, or PBMCs; the material itself was cDNA or gDNA.

The authors' processing: Counts of nucleated cells, estimated from reference gene primer amplification, were obtained. Measured with immunoSEQ multiplex PCR; TCRdb has only the in-frame clones, and not every one. From that table come the V and J calls and clone size; the DNA was used to work out D and trimming. The table lists 45,000 to 55,000 clones, approximately 88% of them singletons. This clone was recorded a few times. The CDR3 contains 14 residues. The ends were cut back, 4 bases at V and 5 bases at J, with 15 bases in the middle. Germline CDR1 and CDR2: MNHEY and SVGAGI. Sample: peripheral blood. The source is a human donor in a cohort sampled during active COVID-19. The genes are TRBV6-5 and TRBJ2-7; a possible D gene is TRBD1 (5 bases). The CDR3 DNA reads TGTGCCAGCAGTTCCCTTGTTAGGGGCCACGAGCAGTACTTC. Its translation is CASSSLVRGHEQYF.